This T cell receptor (beta chain) comes out of a study of T cell responses to AZD1222 COVID-19 vaccine. Findings and caveats of the study: Donors were largely white British and mainly female; clonal diversity was possibly underestimated.

The protocol was immunoSEQ multiplex PCR, while the TCRdb copy is restricted to in-frame clones and leaves out a portion. The data contain about 73,000 clones, roughly 88% of them seen just once; the ten biggest clones take up over 1.1%. Worth noting for this clone: Its antigen is currently unknown.

The specimen comprised peripheral blood, sampled 28 days after the second AZD1222 dose. This TCR came from an adult who received the AZD1222 COVID-19 vaccine.

The CDR3 reads CASSLHYNSPLHF. The DNA for the CDR3 is TGTGCCAGCAGCTTACATTATAATTCACCCCTCCACTTT. The rearrangement joins TRBV11-3 to TRBJ1-6; D is unclear. Trimming removed 2 bases at V and 4 bases at J, with 3 bases between. CDR1 and CDR2 from the germline V gene are SGHNT and YENEEA. The CDR3 has 13 residues. The full variable domain, in which reference TRBV11-3 and TRBJ1-6 provide the parts outside the CDR3, is EAGVVQSPRYKIIEKKQPVAFWCNPISGHNTLYWYLQNLGQGPELLIRYENEEAVDDSQLPKDRFSAERLKGVDSTLKIQPAELGDSAVYLCASSLHYNSPLHFGNGTRLTVT.